One sample yielded the 4 T cell receptor beta chains listed below, sequenced in a study of blood T cell repertoires in COVID-19. TCRdb keeps only in-frame clones here, not all; method: immunoSEQ multiplex PCR. The sample contains nearly 200,000 clones, approximately 91% of which appear only once. The material sequenced was peripheral blood. The receptor set was obtained from a woman aged 40 to 49 who had recovered from COVID-19.

V is TRBV28 and J is TRBJ1-6, with D possibly matching TRBD1 (5 bases). V was cut by 2 bases and J by 9 bases, with 11 bases left in between. The CDR3 length is 14 residues. Per the germline V gene, CDR1 is MDHEN and CDR2 is SYDVKM. The CDR3 nucleotides are TGTGCCAGCAGTTTAGGGGCAGGGCCTTCACCCCTCCACTTT. It yields the protein CASSLGAGPSPLHF.

The chain is built from TRBV5-8 and TRBJ1-2; 7 nucleotides line up with TRBD1. The germline V gene encodes CDR1 SGHTS and CDR2 YDEGEE. The CDR3 has 14 amino acids. The trim removed 0 bases at V and 3 bases at J, leaving 2 bases unmatched. DNA of the CDR3: TGTGCCAGCAGCTTGGGACAGGGATACTATGGCTACACCTTC. It translates to CASSLGQGYYGYTF.

This chain uses TRBV5-5 with TRBJ2-2; 8 nucleotides agree with TRBD2. Germline V gene lookup returns CDR1 SGHKS and CDR2 YYEKEE (reference sequence). The CDR3 totals 15 residues. The ends lost 4 bases at V and 3 bases at J; junction bases unmatched: 5. CDR3 region: CASSDWRGDTGELFF. CDR3 coding DNA: TGTGCCAGCAGCGACTGGCGGGGGGACACCGGGGAGCTGTTTTTT.

This clone was counted a few times. The genes are TRBV3-1 (or the pseudogene TRBV3-2) and TRBJ1-4, with 12 bases aligning to TRBD1. The CDR3 extends over 16 amino acids. Germline assignment: CDR1 LGHDT and CDR2 YNNKEL (reference sequence). V lost 4 bases to trimming and J lost 5 bases; unmatched junction nucleotides: 5. CDR3 sequence reads: CASSPGTGGRNEKLFF. Written as DNA, the CDR3 is TGTGCCAGCAGCCCCGGGACAGGGGGCCGAAATGAAAAACTGTTTTTT.